The clone carrying this T cell receptor (beta chain) was counted only a few times. The target antigen is unknown. This sample is drawn from a study of beta chain features in type 1 diabetes. Study information: In age, gender and cell yields, patients were similar to healthy donors. Examination spanned fewer than 140,000,000 sorted cells from all samples.

Points from the study as a whole: Moderate but significant shortening of TCRB CDR3s was recorded in all four CD4+ subsets from Type 1 diabetes patients. A potential PCR bias toward shorter templates would be equal in patient and control samples.

CDR1 LNHDA and CDR2 SQIVND come from the germline V gene (reference sequence). The CDR3 runs 12 residues. Trimming removed 6 bases from V and 6 bases from J, with 9 bases in between. As every portion of the isolated RNA was reverse transcribed, the sequencing read expressed TCRB transcripts. Millions of reads, on average, came from each naive, central memory and regulatory T cell sample. The repertoire was sequenced with immunoSEQ multiplex PCR; TCRdb's copy has only in-frame clones and lacks some. Seen here are about 270,000 clones, 14% observed once, and the top ten hold about 0.015%. The TCR sequence derives from a man aged 25-45 years with type 1 diabetes. Specimen: naive CD4+ T cells from blood. This chain joins TRBV19 and TRBJ2-1; possibly TRBD2 for D (5 bases). The CDR3 coding sequence is TGTGCCAGTAGCCCAGGAGGCAATGAGCAGTTCTTC. This encodes CASSPGGNEQFF. The full variable domain, completed using reference TRBV19 and TRBJ2-1, is DGGITQSPKYLFRKEGQNVTLSCEQNLNHDAMYWYRQDPGQGLRLIYYSQIVNDFQKGDIAEGYSVSREKKESFPLTVTSAQKNPTAFYLCASSPGGNEQFFGPGTRLTVL.